Here is one T cell receptor (beta chain) with its context. There is no known antigen for this receptor. Qualities for individual bases were not recorded, and no much larger clone is one base off. The data were taken from a study of shared clonotypes between healthy human individuals (dated by TCRdb to the early 2020s). About the full investigation: Three men and a couple of women, aged 18 to 49 years, made up the cohort. Different laboratories and diverse techniques were used to prepare libraries and sequence TCR repertoires, to increase sequencing depth and limit assay-specific biases. For each donor, CD4 naive and CD4 memory were each given three plates, CD8 naive was given two plates, and CD8 memory was given one plate. Between about 0.94 and 8.9 billion PBMCs per donor were obtained by leukapheresis. To estimate repertoire size and how much clonotype sharing occurs between individuals, the study deeply sequenced the blood TCR repertoires of 5 or 6 healthy adults. Beyond this particular receptor, the publication reports: Only blood was sampled, and tissue TCR repertoires likely differ from those in blood. Even with the large sequencing depth, rarefaction of the sorted-subset datasets indicated that sequencing was incomplete. Compared with non-shared clonotypes, the clonotypes found in all four sorted-subset donors had higher generation probabilities. Naive subsets generally had larger estimated clonotype richness than memory subsets did. The small number of donors limited the genetic and exposure-history diversity represented. When several donors were compared, the shared fraction of clonotypes was about 5.5% for naive CD4, around 4% for naive CD8, 2.3% for memory CD4, and roughly 0.4% for memory CD8. Pairwise subsampling led to the expectation that sequencing depth would affect the degree of clonotype sharing among donors.

Using the deep immunoSEQ assay, TCR CDR3 regions were amplified from genomic DNA by multiplex PCR. Extracted genomic DNA from each cell subset was spread evenly across all wells of several immunoSEQ 96-well plates, with each plate serving as a replicate. For sorted subsets, around 0.2 ug of genomic DNA, equivalent to around 31,000 T cell genomes, went into each replicate PCR. Purified libraries were measured with a Qubit 3.0 fluorometer, size-checked on a Bioanalyzer 2100, and measured again with the KAPA Library Quantification kit. Every immunoSEQ 96-well plate was sequenced on a separate single-read 150-cycle Illumina NextSeq 550 flow cell. Processing in the source paper ran as follows. Because the immunoSEQ output held only junctional sequences and lacked quality scores, the filtering could not match the filtering applied to full-length reads. Sequences were annotated with PyIR, a Python wrapper for IgBLAST v1.9, and V/J genes and CDR3 were assigned using IMGT germline references. Reads with weak V/J assignments (E-value above 1e-6), missing CDR3, stop codons, out-of-frame junctions, or ambiguous translated residues were removed. V3J clonotypes were defined as sequences sharing the same inferred V gene, J gene, and CDR3 amino acid sequence. Percentage overlap between repertoires was computed as shared unique clonotypes divided by the size of the smaller repertoire. Richness of each repertoire was evaluated using RTK rarefaction, the Chao1 estimator, and Recon v2.1 estimates of unobserved clonotypes. Generation probabilities for all TCRbeta clonotypes obtained by the gDNA method from a few donors were computed using OLGA. What TCRdb holds here is the immuneACCESS table cut down to in-frame rearrangements. Part of the clones is not present; checked against another copy, under half of the missing clones reflect an unresolved V gene, and the others are unexplained. V and J calls plus clone size are reproduced from that table; the DNA served to infer D and trimming. The sample has about 2 million clones on record, just under 95% of them singletons. The ten largest clones represent about 1.1% of the sample.

CD8 naive samples were obtained by positive selection for CCR7 among CD45RO-negative cells, yielding a CD45RA+CCR7+ population from which TemRA cells were excluded. The donors were healthy, HIV-negative adults who had no recently reported acute infections or vaccinations. Every donor was a Caucasian adult residing in Nashville, Tennessee, USA. Blood was collected by leukapheresis, and PBMCs were isolated by Ficoll-Histopaque density gradient centrifugation and then cryopreserved in liquid nitrogen vapor phase. Analytical flow cytometry was used to check the purity and quantity of each magnetically sorted T cell population. From each sorted fraction, genomic DNA was isolated and quantified by UV absorbance on a Nanodrop 2000c. Relative to germline, V is missing 0 bases and J is missing 2 bases, with 6 bases of the junction outside any gene match. The CDR3 has 17 amino acids, counting the end cysteine and phenylalanine. Kept here is only the CDR3 DNA, which spans 51 bases and is read in frame from base 1. From a lookup of the germline V gene (reference sequence), CDR1 and CDR2 are GTSNPN and SVGIG.

The sample taken for sequencing was naive CD8+ T cells sorted from blood. According to the study, the label for this sample's cell subset or site signals: CD45RA+CCR7+. The chain uses TRBV30 and TRBJ2-5, and TRBD2 matches 13 of the central bases. This TCR was recovered from a man in his late teens or twenties in good health. Here the CDR3 is given as CAWSVGLAGAYQETQYF. The DNA reads as follows: TGTGCCTGGAGTGTAGGACTAGCGGGGGCCTATCAAGAGACCCAGTACTTC.